This T cell receptor (beta chain) was identified during a study of neoadjuvant anti-PD-1 for oral cavity cancer (dated by TCRdb to about 2021). Study-wide context: Before curative-intent surgical resection, most patients were given three to four biweekly doses of nivolumab at 3 mg/kg. Under RECIST 1.1, a patient counted as a responder if showing complete response, partial response or stable disease, and as a non-responder if showing progression. Patients who did not progress were given a fourth nivolumab dose at about day 43 and had definitive surgical resection on days 50-56. The parent correlative cohort included some 13 patients, with a roughly 34% response rate. Summary of the overall study and its limitations: After neoadjuvant nivolumab, non-responders showed significantly higher T cell clonality (Gini index) in PBMCs than responders did. A higher pretreatment blood Treg/Th17 ratio correlated with both higher pretreatment blood TCRbeta clonality and lower post-treatment tumor TCRbeta clonality. Only a few patients per response group were included in the TCR analyses, and the authors called for validation in larger cohorts.

About this clone: Its antigen target is currently unknown. Base-call qualities are not available, and no considerably larger clone is one nucleotide away.

In the paper's terms, the time point label means: before neoadjuvant nivolumab. Patients had been newly diagnosed with stage II-IVA oral cavity squamous cell carcinoma, and no prior systemic or radiation treatment had been given to the patients. The cohort was composed of patients with HPV-negative, locally advanced oral cavity squamous cell carcinoma. Peripheral blood mononuclear cells were analyzed directly, without maintenance or expansion in culture. Samples came from a longitudinal correlative study of a single-arm phase II trial of neoadjuvant nivolumab in oral cavity squamous cell carcinoma. Subject-matched pre- and post-treatment PBMCs and tumors from three responders and three non-responders underwent genomic DNA-based TCRbeta sequencing. Peripheral blood mononuclear cells were collected before nivolumab treatment and again after treatment, at the time of surgery. The Maxwell RSC DNA from Cells kit was used to extract genomic DNA from PBMCs.

For deep sequencing of PBMC libraries, mostly roughly 450 ng of input genomic DNA was used, and six replicates were run per sample. Following the manufacturer's instructions, the team built TCRbeta libraries using the immunoSEQ hsTCRbeta kit. An Illumina NovaSeq 6000 S4 flow cell was used to sequence the final libraries, which had first been combined to 3 nM. From the authors' description of their analysis: Raw data preprocessing and quality control were performed with the immunoSEQ Analyzer. The analysis was restricted to productive rearrangements, with each unique CDR3 amino acid sequence defining a clonotype. Repertoire clonality was estimated as the Gini-Simpson index, computed with the R package tcR. Student's t test was used to compare Gini indices, while Pearson correlation assessed associations with tumor size change. TCRdb stores this immuneACCESS table with in-frame sequences only. Part of the clones is absent; in the studies checked, under half of the shortfall reflects unresolved V genes, and no reason is known for the rest. The V and J calls and clone size were taken over from that table, and D and trimming were inferred from the DNA. The sample profile shows some 66,000 clones; about 86% of them were found once. The ten largest clones capture more than 3% of the sample.

This specimen was PBMCs, taken before nivolumab (anti-PD-1) treatment. This receptor was identified in a person between 40 and 85 years old with oral cavity squamous cell carcinoma.

The DNA sequence reads TGTGCCAGCAGCTTACAGGGGGTGCTGGACAATGAGCAGTTCTTC. The resulting protein is CASSLQGVLDNEQFF. Here the chain combines TRBV11-2 and TRBJ2-1, with 7 central nucleotides matching TRBD1. According to the germline V gene, CDR1 reads SGHAT and CDR2 reads FQNNGV. From V the trimming removes 2 bases and from J it removes 5 bases, while the gene matches leave 6 bases of the junction unaccounted for. The CDR3 sequence holds 15 residues, the cysteine and phenylalanine included. Solely the CDR3 DNA is kept, with 45 bases framed from the first base.